This TCR beta chain emerged from a study of human T cells and chemical hapten exposure. This clonotype turned up a few times. Its antigen is currently unknown. General study results and limits: DPC sensitization did not alter TCRs above 1 in 1000 frequency.

This CDR3 comprises 14 residues. Germline V CDR1 and CDR2: MDHEN, SYDVKM. Trimming took off 5 bases at V and 13 bases at J, with 18 bases between the two ends. Per the original data handling: Sampled TCR counts reached a median of about 90,000 per sample, with values ranging from 23,224 to 690,600. One entry per CDR3 protein, called by TCRdb with MiXCR from the RACE reads. These V and J calls derive from TCRdb rather than the authors' analysis. Of 90,000 to 140,000 distinct CDR3 sequences listed, around 35% were seen once; the top ten hold around 2.7%. As for time point: patch test 3, about 24 weeks after DPC sensitization. Treatment of the sample: therapeutic diphenylcyclopropenone sensitization with weekly scalp DPC. The study drew its donors from alopecia patients who were 18 to 70 years old and suitable for DPC.

This clonotype originated in a man aged 35 to 55 with alopecia areata. Some clones in this sample may be carry-over from other donors' samples. The material was whole blood, obtained in connection with sensitization to the hapten diphenylcyclopropenone (DPC). The J gene is TRBJ1-6, the V gene TRBV28; weak D call: TRBD1 (5 bases). CDR3 DNA sequence: TGTGCCAGCAGTCCCCCCGGCGAGGGGCCCCCCCTCCACTTT. This codes for CASSPPGEGPPLHF.